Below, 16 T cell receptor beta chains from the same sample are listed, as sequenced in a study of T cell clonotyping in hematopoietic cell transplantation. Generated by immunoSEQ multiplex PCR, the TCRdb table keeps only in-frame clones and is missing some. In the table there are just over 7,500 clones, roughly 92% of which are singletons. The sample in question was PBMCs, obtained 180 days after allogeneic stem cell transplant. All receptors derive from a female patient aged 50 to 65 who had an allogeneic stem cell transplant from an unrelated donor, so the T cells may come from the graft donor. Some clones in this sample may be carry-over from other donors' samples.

The CDR3, as DNA: TGTGCCAGCAGTTTCAGCAATCGCGTCGAGCAGTACTTC. Translated: CASSFSNRVEQYF. This chain joins TRBV27 and TRBJ2-7; D ambiguous. The CDR3 is 13 amino acids. The V gene lost 3 bases and the J gene lost 6 bases, with 12 bases spanning the gap. The germline gives CDR1 MNHEY, CDR2 SMNVEV (reference sequence).

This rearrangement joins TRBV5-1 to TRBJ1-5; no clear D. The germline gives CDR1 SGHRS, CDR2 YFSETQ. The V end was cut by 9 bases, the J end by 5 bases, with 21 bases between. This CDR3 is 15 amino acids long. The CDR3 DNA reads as TGCGCCACCTTTCAAGAGGCCTACGCCCATCAGCCCCAGCATTTT. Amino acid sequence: CATFQEAYAHQPQHF. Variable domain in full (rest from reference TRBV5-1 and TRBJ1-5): KAGVTQTPRYLIKTRGQQVTLSCSPISGHRSVSWYQQTPGQGLQFLFEYFSETQRNKGNFPGRFSGRQFSNSRSEMNVSTLELGDSALYLCATFQEAYAHQPQHFGDGTRLSIL.

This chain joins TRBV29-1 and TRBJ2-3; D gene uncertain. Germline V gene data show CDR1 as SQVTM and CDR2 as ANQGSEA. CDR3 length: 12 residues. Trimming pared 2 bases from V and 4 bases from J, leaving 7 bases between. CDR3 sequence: CSVEWAPDTQYF. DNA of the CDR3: TGCAGCGTTGAATGGGCCCCAGATACGCAGTATTTT.

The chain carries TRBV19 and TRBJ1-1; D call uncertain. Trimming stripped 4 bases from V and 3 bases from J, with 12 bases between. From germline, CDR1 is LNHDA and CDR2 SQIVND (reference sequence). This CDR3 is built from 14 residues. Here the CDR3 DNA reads TGTGCCAGTAGTAACTCTCAGGTTTACACTGAAGCTTTCTTT. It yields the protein CASSNSQVYTEAFF.

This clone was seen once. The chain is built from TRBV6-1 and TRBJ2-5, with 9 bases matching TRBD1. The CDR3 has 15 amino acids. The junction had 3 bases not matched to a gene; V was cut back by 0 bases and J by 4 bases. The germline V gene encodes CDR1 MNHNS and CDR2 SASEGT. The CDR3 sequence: CASSEAYRGLETQYF. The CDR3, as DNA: TGTGCCAGCAGTGAAGCATACAGGGGGCTAGAGACCCAGTACTTC.

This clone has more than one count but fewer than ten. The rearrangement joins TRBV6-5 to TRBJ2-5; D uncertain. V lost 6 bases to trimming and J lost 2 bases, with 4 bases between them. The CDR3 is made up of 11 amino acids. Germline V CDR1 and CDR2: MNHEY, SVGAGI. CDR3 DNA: TGTGCCAGCAGCCAGCAAGAGACCCAGTACTTC. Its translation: CASSQQETQYF.

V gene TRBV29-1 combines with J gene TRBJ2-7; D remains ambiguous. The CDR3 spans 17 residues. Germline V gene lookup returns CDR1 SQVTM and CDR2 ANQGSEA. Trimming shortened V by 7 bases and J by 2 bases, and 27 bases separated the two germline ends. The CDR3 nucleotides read TGCAGCGCGTTTGGGCAGGATAAAGTAAATCGGACCTACGAGCAGTACGTC. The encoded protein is CSAFGQDKVNRTYEQYV.

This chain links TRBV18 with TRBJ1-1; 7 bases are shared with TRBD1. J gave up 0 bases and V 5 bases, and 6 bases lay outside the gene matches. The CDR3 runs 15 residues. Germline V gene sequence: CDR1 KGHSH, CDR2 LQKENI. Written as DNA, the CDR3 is TGTGCCAGCTCATCGACAGGGTATATGAACACTGAAGCTTTCTTT. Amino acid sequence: CASSSTGYMNTEAFF.

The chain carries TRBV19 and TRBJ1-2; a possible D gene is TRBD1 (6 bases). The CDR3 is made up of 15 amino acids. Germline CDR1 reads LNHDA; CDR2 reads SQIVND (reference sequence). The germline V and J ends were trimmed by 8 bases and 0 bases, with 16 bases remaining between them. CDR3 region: CASCSTGTSNYGYTF. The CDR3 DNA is TGTGCCAGTTGTTCCACCGGGACATCTAACTATGGCTACACCTTC.

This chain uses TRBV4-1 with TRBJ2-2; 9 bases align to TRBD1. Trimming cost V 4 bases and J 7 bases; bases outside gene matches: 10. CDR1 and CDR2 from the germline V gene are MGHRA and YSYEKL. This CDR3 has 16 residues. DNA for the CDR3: TGCGCCAGCAGCCCGACTACCGGGACAGGGAACGGGGAGCTGTTTTTT. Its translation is CASSPTTGTGNGELFF.

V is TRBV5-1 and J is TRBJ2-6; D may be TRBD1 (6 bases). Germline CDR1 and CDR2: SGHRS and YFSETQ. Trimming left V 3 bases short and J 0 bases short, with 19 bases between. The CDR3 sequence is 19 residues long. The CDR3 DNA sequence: TGCGCCAGCAGCTCCCTCCCTGGACAGCCTCGCTCTGGGGCCAACGTCCTGACTTTC. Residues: CASSSLPGQPRSGANVLTF. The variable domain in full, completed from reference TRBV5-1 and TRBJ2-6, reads KAGVTQTPRYLIKTRGQQVTLSCSPISGHRSVSWYQQTPGQGLQFLFEYFSETQRNKGNFPGRFSGRQFSNSRSEMNVSTLELGDSALYLCASSSLPGQPRSGANVLTFGAGSRLTVL.

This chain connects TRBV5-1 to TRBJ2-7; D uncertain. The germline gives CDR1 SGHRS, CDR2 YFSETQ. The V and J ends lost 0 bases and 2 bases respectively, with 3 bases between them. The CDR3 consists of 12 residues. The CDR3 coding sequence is TGCGCCAGCAGCTTGGGGACCTACGAGCAGTACTTC. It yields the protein CASSLGTYEQYF. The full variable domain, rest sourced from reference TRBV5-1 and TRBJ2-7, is KAGVTQTPRYLIKTRGQQVTLSCSPISGHRSVSWYQQTPGQGLQFLFEYFSETQRNKGNFPGRFSGRQFSNSRSEMNVSTLELGDSALYLCASSLGTYEQYFGPGTRLTVT.

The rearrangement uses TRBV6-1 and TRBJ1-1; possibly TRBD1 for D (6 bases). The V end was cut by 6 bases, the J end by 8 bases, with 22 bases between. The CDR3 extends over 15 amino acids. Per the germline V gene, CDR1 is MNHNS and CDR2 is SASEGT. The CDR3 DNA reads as TGTGCCAGCAGCCACCCCGGGAGGGGGGTAGCCGAAGCTTTCTTT. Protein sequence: CASSHPGRGVAEAFF.

CDR3 residues: CASRLDRANEKLFF. In DNA form, the CDR3 reads TGTGCCAGCAGGCTAGACAGAGCAAATGAAAAACTGTTTTTT. V usage is TRBV28 and J usage is TRBJ1-4, with TRBD1 as a possible D gene (5 bases). CDR1 is MDHEN, CDR2 SYDVKM, per germline. This CDR3 contains 14 residues. Trimming pared 6 bases from V and 5 bases from J, leaving 13 bases between.

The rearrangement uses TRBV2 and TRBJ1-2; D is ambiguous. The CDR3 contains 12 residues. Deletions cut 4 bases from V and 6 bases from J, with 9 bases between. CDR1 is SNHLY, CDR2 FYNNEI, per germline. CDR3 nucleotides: TGTGCCAGCAGTGTGAAGGAAAATGGCTACACCTTC. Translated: CASSVKENGYTF.

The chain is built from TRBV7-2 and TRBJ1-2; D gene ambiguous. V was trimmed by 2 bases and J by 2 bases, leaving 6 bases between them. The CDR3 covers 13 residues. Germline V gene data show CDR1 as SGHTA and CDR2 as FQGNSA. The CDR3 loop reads CASSLQLNYGYTF. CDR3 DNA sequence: TGTGCCAGCAGCTTACAGTTAAACTATGGCTACACCTTC.